These 32 T cell receptor beta chains were sequenced from one sample in a study of blood T cells in healthy people across ages. Then a second PCR, running about 6 to 12 cycles, was carried out with a sample-barcoded 5' primer and a J-beta primer mix. TCRdb used MiXCR to reprocess the 5' RACE reads, holding one entry per CDR3 protein. This table holds 1.2 million to 1.5 million distinct CDR3 sequences, around 59% found once. Specimen: blood. The receptors come from a man between 18 and 29 years old in good health.

This sequence joins TRBV5-5 and TRBJ2-6; D might be TRBD1 or TRBD2, each matching 5 bases. CDR1 and CDR2 (germline): SGHKS, YYEKEE (reference sequence). The CDR3 runs to 17 residues. V was trimmed by 1 base and J by 4 bases, leaving 15 bases between them. The CDR3 DNA sequence: TGTGCCAGCAGCTTGCGTGCCGGGGCAATGGGGGCCAACGTCCTGACTTTC. It translates to CASSLRAGAMGANVLTF.

This clonotype was seen once. The V gene is TRBV7-2, the J gene TRBJ2-3, with D perhaps TRBD1 or TRBD2 (6 bases each). CDR3 length equals 15 residues. Germline lookup yields CDR1 SGHTA and CDR2 FQGNSA. V gave up 1 base and J gave up 6 bases, with 14 bases separating them. This chain's CDR3 is CASSLVGGLMDTQYF. The CDR3 coding sequence is TGTGCCAGCAGCTTAGTCGGGGGCCTGATGGATACGCAGTATTTT.

The chain links TRBV7-8 to TRBJ1-1; 7 bases align to TRBD1. The CDR3 totals 14 residues. The germline CDR1 and CDR2 sequences are SGHVS and FQNEAQ. Unmatched junction bases numbered 6, after V lost 7 bases and J lost 1 base. The CDR3 loop is CASNLQGENTEAFF. CDR3 bases: TGTGCCAGCAACCTTCAGGGGGAGAACACTGAAGCTTTCTTT.

This clonotype has more than one count but fewer than ten. The J gene is TRBJ2-7, the V gene TRBV20-1; 13 bases match TRBD2. Germline assignment: CDR1 DFQATT and CDR2 SNEGSKA (reference sequence). This CDR3 is built from 18 residues. V lost 4 bases, J lost 4 bases, and 16 bases stayed unmatched. This CDR3 reads CSATTGTSGAGGTYEQYF. CDR3 nucleotide sequence: TGCAGTGCTACCACAGGGACTAGCGGGGCCGGGGGTACATACGAGCAGTACTTC.

The chain uses TRBV30 and TRBJ2-7; D not certain. Germline CDR1 and CDR2: GTSNPN and SVGIG (reference sequence). Between the trimmed V and J ends, which lost 3 bases and 0 bases, there was a span of 9 bases. There are 13 residues in the CDR3. CDR3 DNA: TGTGCCTGGAGCAACAGCTACTCCTACGAGCAGTACTTC. It translates to CAWSNSYSYEQYF.

This clonotype was observed once. This chain connects TRBV7-2 to TRBJ1-4; 7 nucleotides align to TRBD1. V trimming: 5 bases; J trimming: 7 bases; junction bases outside the gene matches: 7. The germline CDR1 and CDR2 sequences are SGHTA and FQGNSA. The CDR3 spans 14 residues. CDR3 region: CASSQQGRGEKLFF. The CDR3 nucleotides are TGTGCCAGCAGCCAACAGGGGAGGGGTGAAAAACTGTTTTTT.

This clonotype was found a few times. This rearrangement joins TRBV5-5 to TRBJ1-4; a possible D gene is TRBD1 (6 bases). The germline CDR1 and CDR2 sequences are SGHKS and YYEKEE (reference sequence). This CDR3 is 15 amino acids long. V was pared by 4 bases and J by 8 bases, with 18 bases between. This chain's CDR3 is CASSPRGSWLEKLFF. The CDR3 region has the DNA TGTGCCAGCAGCCCGAGGGGGTCTTGGTTAGAAAAACTGTTTTTT.

The V call is TRBV5-1, the J call TRBJ2-5; weak D call: TRBD2 (6 bases). The length of the CDR3 is 13 residues. Germline V gene sequence: CDR1 SGHRS, CDR2 YFSETQ. The ends were cut back, 5 bases at V and 3 bases at J, with 11 bases in the middle. The DNA for the CDR3 is TGCGCCAGCAGAACCGGGAGTGAAGAGACCCAGTACTTC. Protein product: CASRTGSEETQYF.

This chain links TRBV20-1 with TRBJ2-4; 7 positions agree with TRBD2. TRBJ2-7 explains the end of the DNA better; the J call may be wrong. The germline V gene encodes CDR1 DFQATT and CDR2 SNEGSKA (reference sequence). The CDR3 consists of 12 residues. CDR3 region: CSARTGGCEQYF. CDR3 DNA sequence: TGCAGTGCTAGAACGGGGGGATGCGAGCAGTACTTC.

On this clonotype itself: Given the absence of the conserved phenylalanine or tryptophan at the CDR3 end, a read error is likely. The V call is TRBV6-2 or TRBV6-3, the J call TRBJ2-4; 9 bases map to TRBD1. The last part of the DNA fits TRBJ2-7 better; the J call may be wrong. Looked up from germline, CDR1 is MNHEY and CDR2 is SVGEGT. The CDR3 has 16 residues. The chain's CDR3 is CASRRPGQGLPYEQYL. DNA for the CDR3: TGTGCCAGCAGGAGACCGGGACAGGGATTACCCTACGAGCAGTACTTA.

The chain combines TRBV6-5 with TRBJ2-1, with 8 bases that match TRBD2. V was clipped by 6 bases and J by 12 bases; unmatched bases: 4. This CDR3 region has 11 residues. CDR1 and CDR2 (germline): MNHEY, SVGAGI. Here the CDR3 reads CASSSGTRQFF. The CDR3, as DNA: TGTGCCAGCAGCTCCGGGACTAGGCAGTTCTTC.

The CDR3 is CASSRPAGGETQYF. CDR3 DNA: TGTGCCAGCAGCCGACCAGCGGGAGGAGAGACCCAGTACTTC. V and J are TRBV7-9 and TRBJ2-5; 9 bases line up with TRBD2. Germline V gene lookup returns CDR1 SEHNR and CDR2 FQNEAQ (reference sequence). With 5 bases clipped from V and 4 bases from J, the junction kept 5 bases outside the gene matches. The CDR3 spans 14 residues.

Written as DNA, the CDR3 is TGTGCCAGCAGCCAGTTTAGGGACAGGGGAACATTTGTCACCTTC. It specifies CASSQFRDRGTFVTF. V gene TRBV3-1 combines with J gene TRBJ1-2, with 10 bases identical to TRBD1. The CDR3 extends over 15 amino acids. Looked up from germline, CDR1 is LGHDT and CDR2 is YNNKEL (reference sequence). With V trimmed by 3 bases and J by 13 bases, 14 bases remained unmatched.

V and J are TRBV28 and TRBJ2-6; 9 bases line up with TRBD1. The CDR3 is 16 residues long. The J segment lost 4 bases and the V segment lost 11 bases, leaving 12 bases of the junction unmatched. Germline V gene lookup returns CDR1 MDHEN and CDR2 SYDVKM. The CDR3 DNA is TGTGCCGCCCGGGGGGACAGGGCTACAGGGGCCAACGTCCTGACTTTC. Translated, it gives CAARGDRATGANVLTF.

The genes are TRBV4-3 and TRBJ2-7, with 7 bases fitting TRBD1. This CDR3 has 15 residues. Germline CDR1 reads LGHNA; CDR2 reads YSLEER. V gave up 3 bases and J gave up 2 bases; unmatched junction bases: 7. As DNA, the CDR3 is TGCGCCAGCAGCCACAGGGACAGAGGAACCTACGAGCAGTACTTC. Translating gives CASSHRDRGTYEQYF.

The CDR3 region is CASTSIPGDTEAFF. The DNA for the CDR3 is TGTGCCAGCACCTCAATTCCGGGGGACACTGAAGCTTTCTTT. The V call is TRBV6-2 or TRBV6-3, the J call TRBJ1-1; possibly TRBD1 for D (5 bases). The CDR3 has 14 residues. Trimming shortened V by 7 bases and J by 3 bases, and 15 bases separated the two germline ends. Germline lookup yields CDR1 MNHEY and CDR2 SVGEGT.

The V call is TRBV4-3, the J call TRBJ1-5; a possible D gene is TRBD1 (6 bases). CDR3 length: 18 amino acids. The germline V gene encodes CDR1 LGHNA and CDR2 YSLEER. V lost 0 bases and J lost 0, with 15 bases in between. In DNA, the CDR3 is TGCGCCAGCAGCCAAGATTGGGGGCGAGGATATAGCAATCAGCCCCAGCATTTT. Amino acids: CASSQDWGRGYSNQPQHF.

A note on this clonotype: This may stem from a read error, because a much larger clone lies one nucleotide away. This rearrangement joins TRBV4-2 to TRBJ1-4, with 10 bases fitting TRBD1. This CDR3 spans 15 amino acids. Losses at the gene ends were 4 bases for V and 7 bases for J; bases not matched to a gene: 6. The germline V gene has CDR1 LGHNA and CDR2 YNFKEQ. The CDR3 bases are TGTGCCAGCAGCCGCGGACAGGGGGGCGGTGAAAAACTGTTTTTT. This sequence encodes CASSRGQGGGEKLFF.

This clonotype showed up just a few times. Here the CDR3 reads CASGGTSYGYTF. CDR3 sequence (DNA): TGTGCCAGCGGGGGAACGAGCTATGGCTACACCTTC. V is TRBV6-5 and J is TRBJ1-2; the D gene is possibly TRBD1 (5 bases). Trimming took off 8 bases at V and 4 bases at J, with 11 bases between the two ends. CDR3 length: 12 amino acids. CDR1 MNHEY and CDR2 SVGAGI come from the germline V gene.

This clonotype was observed a handful of times. The rearrangement joins TRBV25-1 to TRBJ2-3; no firm D call. The germline CDR1 and CDR2 sequences are MGHDK and SYGVNS. V gave up 1 base and J gave up 5 bases, with 19 bases separating them. This CDR3 contains 17 residues. CDR3 in DNA: TGTGCCAGCAGTGAATCTGTGGGCGCGCCCCGAGGAGATACGCAGTATTTT. Its protein product is CASSESVGAPRGDTQYF.

The J gene is TRBJ2-5, the V gene TRBV4-3; 8 bases map to TRBD1. V was clipped by 3 bases and J by 2 bases; unmatched bases: 8. CDR1 and CDR2 (germline): LGHNA, YSLEER. CDR3 size: 16 residues. Here the CDR3 reads CASSHQDRAPQETQYF. The CDR3 DNA reads as TGCGCCAGCAGCCACCAGGACAGGGCGCCGCAAGAGACCCAGTACTTC.

This clonotype has only a few counts. V is TRBV4-3 and J is TRBJ2-7; 10 bases are a match to TRBD1. Per the germline V gene, CDR1 is LGHNA and CDR2 is YSLEER. This CDR3 comprises 15 residues. The J segment lost 2 bases and the V segment lost 0 bases, leaving 1 base of the junction unmatched. CDR3 sequence (DNA): TGCGCCAGCAGCCAAGATGGGACAGGGGCCTACGAGCAGTACTTC. It translates to CASSQDGTGAYEQYF.

The chain links TRBV6-2 or TRBV6-3 to TRBJ2-7, with D possibly matching TRBD2 (6 bases). CDR1 is MNHEY, CDR2 SVGEGT, per germline. The CDR3 totals 18 residues. Trimming removed 0 bases at V and 1 base at J, with 19 bases between. The CDR3 nucleotides read TGTGCCAGCAGTTACTCATTGGCCGGGGAGGTAGCTTCCTACGAGCAGTACTTC. Protein product: CASSYSLAGEVASYEQYF.

The chain employs TRBV7-6 and TRBJ1-2; D ambiguous. Deletions cut 5 bases from V and 2 bases from J, with 15 bases between. Germline V lookup: CDR1 SGHVS, CDR2 FNYEAQ. This CDR3 region has 15 residues. In nucleotides, the CDR3 is TGTGCCAGCAGCCCCCGAGGGAGAGTCAACTATGGCTACACCTTC. Protein sequence: CASSPRGRVNYGYTF. Complete variable domain (other parts from reference TRBV7-6 and TRBJ1-2): GAGVSQSPRYKVTKRGQDVALRCDPISGHVSLYWYRQALGQGPEFLTYFNYEAQQDKSGLPNDRFSAERPEGSISTLTIQRTEQRDSAMYRCASSPRGRVNYGYTFGSGTRLTVV.

The chain is built from TRBV20-1 and TRBJ2-1; D call uncertain. This CDR3 is built from 15 residues. In germline, CDR1 is DFQATT, CDR2 SNEGSKA (reference sequence). Trimming stripped 0 bases from V and 1 base from J, with 10 bases between. CDR3 sequence reads: CSARDPGRSYNEQFF. The CDR3 region has the DNA TGCAGTGCTAGAGATCCGGGCCGTTCCTACAATGAGCAGTTCTTC.

This clonotype was counted only a few times. The V call is TRBV12-3 or TRBV12-4, the J call TRBJ2-3, with 11 bases fitting TRBD2. The CDR3 sequence is 17 residues long. V was clipped by 6 bases and J by 0 bases; unmatched bases: 8. CDR3 sequence: CASSREIAGGSTDTQYF. The DNA of the CDR3 is TGTGCCAGCAGCCGCGAGATAGCGGGGGGGAGCACAGATACGCAGTATTTT.

On this clonotype: A read error may be the cause here, since a much bigger clone is one base away. The chain couples TRBV29-1 to TRBJ2-5; D is unresolved. Between the trimmed V and J ends, which lost 4 bases and 5 bases, there was a span of 8 bases. Per germline, CDR1 SQVTM and CDR2 ANQGSEA. The CDR3 has 11 amino acids. In nucleotides, the CDR3 is TGCAGCGTTGGCCTGGCGGAGACCCAGTACTTC. Its protein is CSVGLAETQYF.

This clonotype was counted between two and nine times. The J gene is TRBJ2-3, the V gene TRBV20-1; D remains ambiguous. The CDR3 consists of 11 residues. Trimming took off 0 bases at V and 7 bases at J, with 5 bases between the two ends. Per germline, CDR1 DFQATT and CDR2 SNEGSKA (reference sequence). This CDR3 is CSAREQNTQYF. The CDR3 coding sequence is TGCAGTGCTAGAGAACAGAATACGCAGTATTTT.

The J gene is TRBJ2-3, the V gene TRBV6-2 or TRBV6-3, with D tentatively TRBD2 (6 bases). Germline values: CDR1 MNHEY, CDR2 SVGEGT. CDR3 length: 15 amino acids. V lost 6 bases and J 2 bases, leaving 15 bases between the germline ends. The CDR3 coding sequence is TGTGCCAGCAGAACCGGGCGGGGCCTCACAGATACGCAGTATTTT. It yields the protein CASRTGRGLTDTQYF.

CDR3 residues: CASSLSLAFTGELFF. Written as DNA, the CDR3 is TGTGCCAGCAGCTTAAGCCTAGCTTTTACCGGGGAGCTGTTTTTT. V and J are TRBV7-2 and TRBJ2-2, with D possibly matching TRBD2 (5 bases). V was cut by 2 bases and J by 5 bases, with 12 bases left in between. Looked up from germline, CDR1 is SGHTA and CDR2 is FQGNSA. This CDR3 region has 15 residues.

This clonotype was counted between two and nine times. The chain joins TRBV20-1 to TRBJ2-4; the D is unclear. The tail of the sequence fits TRBJ2-7 better, so the J call may be wrong. This CDR3 has 15 residues. In germline, CDR1 is DFQATT, CDR2 SNEGSKA (reference sequence). Written as DNA, the CDR3 is TGCAGTGCTAGAGAACCACCTGGGTCCCCCTCCGAGCAGTACTTC. Translation: CSAREPPGSPSEQYF.

V gene TRBV4-1 combines with J gene TRBJ2-5; D gene unclear. Germline CDR1 and CDR2: MGHRA and YSYEKL. V was pared by 1 base and J by 11 bases, with 23 bases between. This CDR3 region has 16 residues. CDR3 region: CASSQGNRPSANEQYF. In DNA, the CDR3 is TGCGCCAGCAGCCAAGGTAACCGGCCGTCGGCCAATGAGCAGTACTTC.